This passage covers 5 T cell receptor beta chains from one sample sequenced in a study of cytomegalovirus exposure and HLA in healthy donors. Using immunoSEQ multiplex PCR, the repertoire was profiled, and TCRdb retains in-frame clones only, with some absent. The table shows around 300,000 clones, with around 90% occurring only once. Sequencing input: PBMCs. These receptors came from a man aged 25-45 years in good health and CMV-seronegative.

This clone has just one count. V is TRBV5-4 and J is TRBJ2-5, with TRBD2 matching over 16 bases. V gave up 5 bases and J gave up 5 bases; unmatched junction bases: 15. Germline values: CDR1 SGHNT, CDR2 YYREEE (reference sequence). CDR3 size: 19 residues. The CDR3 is CASSSPPGLAGGPYETQYF. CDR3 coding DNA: TGTGCCAGCAGTTCCCCCCCGGGACTAGCGGGGGGGCCTTATGAGACCCAGTACTTC.

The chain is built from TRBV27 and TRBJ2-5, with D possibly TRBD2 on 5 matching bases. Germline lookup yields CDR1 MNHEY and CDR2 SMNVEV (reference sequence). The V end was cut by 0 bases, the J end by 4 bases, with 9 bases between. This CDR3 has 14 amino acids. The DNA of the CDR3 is TGTGCCAGCAGTTTATCTCGGGGTGGAGAGACCCAGTACTTC. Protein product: CASSLSRGGETQYF.

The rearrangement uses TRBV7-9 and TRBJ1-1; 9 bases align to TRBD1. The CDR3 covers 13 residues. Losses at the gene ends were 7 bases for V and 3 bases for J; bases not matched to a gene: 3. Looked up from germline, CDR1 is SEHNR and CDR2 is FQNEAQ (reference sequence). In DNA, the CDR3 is TGTGCCAGCACCGACAGGGGGGACACTGAAGCTTTCTTT. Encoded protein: CASTDRGDTEAFF.

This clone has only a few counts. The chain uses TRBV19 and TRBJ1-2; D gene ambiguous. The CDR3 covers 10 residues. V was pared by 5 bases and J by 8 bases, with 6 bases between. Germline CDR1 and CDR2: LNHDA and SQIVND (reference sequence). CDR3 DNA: TGTGCCAGTAGTCACTTCGGCTACACCTTC. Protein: CASSHFGYTF.

The CDR3 DNA reads as TGTGCCAGCAGCTGGGGAGGGACAGGGAAGGGTACGCAGTATTTT. It translates to CASSWGGTGKGTQYF. This chain uses TRBV5-4 with TRBJ2-3; TRBD1 aligns across 9 bases. The germline V gene encodes CDR1 SGHNT and CDR2 YYREEE (reference sequence). The CDR3 totals 15 residues. J was trimmed by 8 bases and V by 3 bases; bases with no gene match: 10.